The T cell receptor beta chain described here comes from a study of blood T cell repertoires in COVID-19. Original handling: Quantification of nucleated cells was approximated via reference gene primer amplification. Profiled with immunoSEQ multiplex PCR; TCRdb holds only in-frame clones, not every one. The DNA gave D and trimming, while V, J and clone size come from that table. The sample records 250,000 to 300,000 clones, under 90% being singletons. This CDR3 contains 15 residues. Germline CDR1 and CDR2: SEHNR and FQNEAQ (reference sequence). V shed 5 bases, J shed 5 bases, and the junction held 10 bases outside the gene matches.

Material: peripheral blood. The clonotype comes from a young woman with acute or convalescent COVID-19. V is TRBV7-9 and J is TRBJ2-7; 9 nucleotides agree with TRBD2. In DNA form, the CDR3 reads TGTGCCAGCAGCCCATTTAGCGGGAGTCCCAACGAGCAGTACTTC. It encodes CASSPFSGSPNEQYF.